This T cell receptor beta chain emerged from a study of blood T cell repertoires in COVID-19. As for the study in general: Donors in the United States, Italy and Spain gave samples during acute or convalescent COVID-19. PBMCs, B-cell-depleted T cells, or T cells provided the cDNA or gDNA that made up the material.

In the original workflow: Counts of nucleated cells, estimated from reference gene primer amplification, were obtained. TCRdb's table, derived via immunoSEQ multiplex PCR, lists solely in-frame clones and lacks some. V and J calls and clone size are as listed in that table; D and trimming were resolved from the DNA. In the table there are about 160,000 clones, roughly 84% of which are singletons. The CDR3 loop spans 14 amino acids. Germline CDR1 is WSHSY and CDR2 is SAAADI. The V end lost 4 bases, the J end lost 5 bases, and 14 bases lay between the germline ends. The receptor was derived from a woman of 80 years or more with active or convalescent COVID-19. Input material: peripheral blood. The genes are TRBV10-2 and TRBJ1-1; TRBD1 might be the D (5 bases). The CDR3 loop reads CASSGKGWATEAFF. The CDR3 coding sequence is TGCGCCAGCAGTGGGAAGGGGTGGGCGACTGAAGCTTTCTTT.